Listed here are 20 T cell receptor beta chains from one sample, sequenced in a study of early T cells in non-severe SARS-CoV-2 infection. TCRdb recomputed calls from the 5' RACE reads with MiXCR, one row per CDR3 protein. The sample lists about 48,000 distinct CDR3 sequences, around 7.7% occurring once. Sample: whole blood. These receptors were taken from an adult who was a healthcare worker with PCR-confirmed SARS-CoV-2 infection or an uninfected control (not recorded which).

This clonotype was observed a handful of times. This sequence joins TRBV7-2 and TRBJ2-3, with 10 bases aligning to TRBD1. The CDR3 loop spans 15 amino acids. Germline CDR1 reads SGHTA; CDR2 reads FQGNSA. With 5 bases clipped from V and 5 bases from J, the junction kept 7 bases outside the gene matches. CDR3 residues: CASSLDRGPRDTQYF. CDR3 nucleotide sequence: TGTGCCAGCAGCCTAGACAGGGGGCCTAGAGATACGCAGTATTTT. Using reference TRBV7-2 and TRBJ2-3 for the parts outside the CDR3, the full variable domain is GAGVSQSPSNKVTEKGKDVELRCDPISGHTALYWYRQSLGQGLEFLIYFQGNSAPDKSGLPSDRFSAERTGGSVSTLTIQRTQQEDSAVYLCASSLDRGPRDTQYFGPGTRLTVL.

CDR3 region: CASSLEGFPSTDTQYF. The CDR3 DNA reads as TGTGCCAGCAGCTTAGAAGGTTTCCCTAGCACAGATACGCAGTATTTT. The chain employs TRBV7-2 and TRBJ2-3; D ambiguous. This CDR3 has 16 amino acids. V lost 1 base to trimming and J lost 0 bases, with 11 bases between them. Germline lookup yields CDR1 SGHTA and CDR2 FQGNSA.

Notes on this clonotype: A much larger clone is a single base away; this may be a read error. The CDR3 DNA follows: TGTGCCAGCAGGAGGGACCCGACCGACAATGAGCAGTTCTTC. Protein: CASRRDPTDNEQFF. The V gene is TRBV9, the J gene TRBJ2-1; D tentatively fits TRBD1 or TRBD2 (5 bases each). CDR1 is SGDLS and CDR2 is YYNGEE in the germline V gene. The CDR3 is 14 amino acids. Trimming shortened V by 5 bases and J by 5 bases, and 14 bases separated the two germline ends.

V is TRBV7-9 and J is TRBJ1-4; 8 nucleotides match TRBD1. This CDR3 has 16 amino acids. V shed 6 bases and J 2 bases; nucleotides not matched to a gene: 8. From germline, CDR1 is SEHNR and CDR2 FQNEAQ (reference sequence). CDR3: CASSYRGKVTNEKLFF. The CDR3 region has the DNA TGTGCCAGCAGTTACAGGGGGAAGGTTACTAATGAAAAACTGTTTTTT.

This clonotype was detected ten times or more. The chain has TRBV18 and TRBJ2-7, with 10 bases lining up with TRBD1. J was trimmed by 3 bases and V by 3 bases; bases with no gene match: 2. The CDR3 runs 14 residues. Germline values: CDR1 KGHSH, CDR2 LQKENI. DNA of the CDR3: TGTGCCAGCTCACCGGGACAGGGGATCTACGAGCAGTACTTC. Its translation: CASSPGQGIYEQYF.

This clonotype was seen repeatedly, ten times or more. This chain connects TRBV7-7 to TRBJ1-1, with 8 bases identical to TRBD1. The CDR3 is 13 amino acids. With V trimmed by 5 bases and J by 6 bases, 5 bases remained unmatched. Germline CDR1 is SSHAT and CDR2 is FNYEAQ (reference sequence). The CDR3 here is CASSVDRGAEAFF. DNA of the CDR3: TGTGCCAGCAGCGTTGACAGGGGAGCTGAAGCTTTCTTT.

The J gene is TRBJ2-7, the V gene TRBV9, with D perhaps TRBD1 (6 bases). The CDR3 has 14 residues. V gave up 3 bases and J gave up 1 base, with 11 bases separating them. Germline-derived CDR1 and CDR2 are SGDLS and YYNGEE. CDR3 nucleotide sequence: TGTGCCAGCAGCGCGGGACACCAGTCCTACGAGCAGTACTTC. Amino acids: CASSAGHQSYEQYF.

V usage is TRBV9 and J usage is TRBJ2-3; 7 positions match TRBD2. The J segment lost 5 bases and the V segment lost 4 bases, leaving 10 bases of the junction unmatched. The CDR3 loop spans 15 amino acids. Germline loops: CDR1 SGDLS, CDR2 YYNGEE. The CDR3 nucleotides read TGTGCCAGCAGCCCCACAGCGGGGCAGGGAGATACGCAGTATTTT. Translated, it gives CASSPTAGQGDTQYF.

This clonotype was seen ten or more times. The gene calls are TRBV4-3 and TRBJ1-6; 11 nucleotides agree with TRBD1. This CDR3 is built from 16 residues. V lost 2 bases, J lost 5 bases, and 2 bases stayed unmatched. The germline CDR1 and CDR2 sequences are LGHNA and YSLEER. CDR3 sequence reads: CASSQRGQGDNSPLHF. The CDR3 DNA sequence: TGCGCCAGCAGCCAACGGGGACAGGGGGATAATTCACCCCTCCACTTT.

This clonotype has more than one count but fewer than ten. As DNA, the CDR3 is TGTGCCAGCAGTTTAAACGGACTAGCGGGGACAGATACGCAGTATTTT. Protein sequence: CASSLNGLAGTDTQYF. This chain links TRBV12-3 or TRBV12-4 with TRBJ2-3; TRBD2 aligns across 12 bases. This CDR3 has 16 residues. Trimming removed 2 bases from V and 3 bases from J; junction bases left unmatched: 3.

This clonotype was seen many times. The chain uses TRBV20-1 and TRBJ2-1, with 10 bases fitting TRBD2. The CDR3 spans 15 residues. The ends lost 1 base at V and 7 bases at J; junction bases unmatched: 7. The germline V gene has CDR1 DFQATT and CDR2 SNEGSKA (reference sequence). CDR3 DNA: TGCAGTGCTAGAGCAAGCGGGGGGGCATGGAATGAGCAGTTCTTC. It specifies CSARASGGAWNEQFF.

The chain has TRBV4-3 and TRBJ1-4, with D perhaps matching TRBD1 (6 bases). CDR1 is LGHNA and CDR2 is YSLEER in the germline V gene. Trimming took off 2 bases at V and 5 bases at J, with 9 bases between the two ends. This CDR3 contains 14 residues. The CDR3 protein is CASSQRGRNEKLFF. CDR3 nucleotides: TGCGCCAGCAGCCAAAGGGGGAGAAATGAAAAACTGTTTTTT.

The chain uses TRBV6-2 or TRBV6-3 and TRBJ2-3; D is unresolved. Deletions cut 5 bases from V and 6 bases from J, with 6 bases between. CDR1 MNHEY and CDR2 SVGEGT come from the germline V gene. The CDR3 spans 11 residues. CDR3 DNA sequence: TGTGCCAGCAGTATTCGGGATACGCAGTATTTT. Translating gives CASSIRDTQYF.

Ten or more counts support this clonotype. The CDR3: CRADLGDNEQFF. CDR3 bases: TGCAGGGCAGACTTGGGCGACAATGAGCAGTTCTTC. V is TRBV20-1 and J is TRBJ2-1; D gene uncertain. Germline CDR1 reads DFQATT; CDR2 reads SNEGSKA (reference sequence). The CDR3 spans 12 residues.

This clonotype showed up many times. Written as DNA, the CDR3 is TGTGCCAGCAGAGAGACAGGGTTGAACACTGAAGCTTTCTTT. The encoded protein is CASRETGLNTEAFF. The J gene is TRBJ1-1, the V gene TRBV5-6, with TRBD1 matching 7 bases. Unmatched junction bases numbered 4, after V lost 5 bases and J lost 0 bases. Germline CDR1 SGHDT, CDR2 YYEEEE. The length of the CDR3 is 14 residues.

This clonotype was picked up many times. CDR3 in DNA: TGTGCCAGCAGTTTTGCAGGAACTAATGAAAAACTGTTTTTT. Translation gives CASSFAGTNEKLFF. The chain combines TRBV27 with TRBJ1-4, with D unresolved. CDR1 and CDR2 from the germline V gene are MNHEY and SMNVEV (reference sequence). Trimming removed 3 bases at V and 1 base at J, with 6 bases between. The CDR3 covers 14 residues.

The rearrangement uses TRBV20-1 and TRBJ2-1; D is perhaps TRBD1 (6 bases). The CDR3 length is 14 residues. CDR1 and CDR2 (germline): DFQATT, SNEGSKA (reference sequence). The germline V and J ends were trimmed by 3 bases and 3 bases, with 12 bases remaining between them. The CDR3 spells CSASQGGYYNEQFF. CDR3 coding DNA: TGCAGTGCTAGTCAAGGGGGATACTACAATGAGCAGTTCTTC.

With regard to this clonotype: This sequence may be a read error, since a much larger clone differs from it by one base. This sequence joins TRBV3-1 and TRBJ1-2, with D unclear. CDR1 LGHDT and CDR2 YNNKEL come from the germline V gene (reference sequence). V gave up 2 bases and J gave up 8 bases, with 18 bases separating them. This CDR3 region has 15 residues. The CDR3 reads CASSQIARGWVGYTF. CDR3 nucleotides: TGTGCCAGCAGCCAAATTGCCCGGGGTTGGGTGGGCTACACCTTC.

This clonotype was picked up many times. CDR3 DNA sequence: TGCAGCGTTCAGTCACCCAATGAGCAGTTCTTC. It encodes CSVQSPNEQFF. The chain couples TRBV29-1 to TRBJ2-1; D is ambiguous. The CDR3 consists of 11 residues. The germline gives CDR1 SQVTM, CDR2 ANQGSEA. The V end was cut by 5 bases, the J end by 6 bases, with 8 bases between.

The sample holds many counts of this clonotype. CDR3 region: CASSAYGLAGNTGELFF. As DNA, the CDR3 is TGTGCCAGCAGCGCGTACGGACTAGCGGGGAACACCGGGGAGCTGTTTTTT. The chain uses TRBV5-6 and TRBJ2-2; 11 bases fit TRBD2. The V gene end was trimmed by 4 bases and the J gene end by 1 base; junction bases not matched to a gene: 6. This CDR3 contains 17 residues. Germline assignment: CDR1 SGHDT and CDR2 YYEEEE. Based on the CDR3 plus reference TRBV5-6 and TRBJ2-2, the full variable domain is DAGVTQSPTHLIKTRGQQVTLRCSPKSGHDTVSWYQQALGQGPQFIFQYYEEEERQRGNFPDRFSGHQFPNYSSELNVNALLLGDSALYLCASSAYGLAGNTGELFFGEGSRLTVL.